The clone carrying this TCR beta chain was observed a few times. The data are from a study of response to subunit inactivated influenza vaccine. In germline, CDR1 is PRHDT, CDR2 FYEKMQ (reference sequence). CDR3 length: 14 amino acids. Trimming left V 5 bases short and J 1 base short, with 12 bases between. TCRdb called the RT-PCR reads again in MiXCR, with one record for every CDR3 protein. The sample lists more than 500,000 distinct CDR3 sequences; roughly 10% were seen once. These data were likewise used in another study, on T cells expressing NK-cell markers. Per that paper: TCR beta libraries carry UMIs added by 5'RACE template switching. It was from sorted CD3+CD56+NKG2C+, CD3+CD56+NKG2C- and CD3+CD56-NKG2C+ T cells that TCR beta repertoires came. Of CD8+ T cells, about 1.0-8% belonged to dominant NKG2C+ clonotypes in several donors. Also leading the CD3+CD56-NKG2C+ fraction in a few donors were these clonotypes.

The origin of this receptor is a middle-aged man who received an inactivated influenza vaccine. The input for sequencing was PBMCs from blood, taken on the day of vaccination. The V and J genes are TRBV13 and TRBJ2-7; D is unclear. CDR3 nucleotide sequence: TGTGCCAGCAGCCCTAGGGAATATTCCTACGAGCAGTACTTC. Its translation: CASSPREYSYEQYF.